A selection of T cell receptor beta chains follows, all from one sample in a study of cytomegalovirus exposure and HLA in healthy donors. Clones were sequenced by immunoSEQ multiplex PCR, and TCRdb holds only the in-frame ones, with some missing. The sample yields about 160,000 clones, roughly 80% seen once. The sample taken for sequencing was PBMCs. The source of these receptors is a man aged 25-45 years in good health and CMV-seronegative. Both conserved end residues are part of each CDR3. A D gene is named only where the DNA matches it firmly. Size is omitted from some rows. Given values are once, few, many or a class for expanded clones.

d_gene: .; v_gene: TRBV11-1; abundance: .; j_gene: TRBJ2-7; CDR3aa: CASGSGVYEQYF; CDR3nt: TGTGCCAGCGGCTCAGGGGTCTACGAGCAGTACTTC
d_gene: TRBD1; v_gene: TRBV7-2; abundance: .; j_gene: TRBJ2-7; CDR3aa: CASSLAGTESYEQYF; CDR3nt: TGTGCCAGCAGCTTAGCCGGGACAGAGTCCTACGAGCAGTACTTC
d_gene: .; v_gene: TRBV13; abundance: .; j_gene: TRBJ2-7; CDR3aa: CASSFLWGEVGRGEQYF; CDR3nt: TGTGCCAGCAGCTTCCTTTGGGGGGAGGTGGGGAGAGGCGAGCAGTACTTC
d_gene: TRBD1; v_gene: TRBV5-1; abundance: .; j_gene: TRBJ2-7; CDR3aa: CASSLGAGGDEQYF; CDR3nt: TGCGCCAGCAGCTTGGGGGCAGGGGGCGACGAGCAGTACTTC
d_gene: TRBD2; v_gene: TRBV30; abundance: .; j_gene: TRBJ2-2; CDR3aa: CASLAGPNTGELFF; CDR3nt: TGTGCCAGCTTAGCGGGGCCGAACACCGGGGAGCTGTTTTTT
d_gene: .; v_gene: TRBV5-1; abundance: .; j_gene: TRBJ2-2; CDR3aa: CASSLRGLAANTGELFF; CDR3nt: TGCGCCAGCAGCTTGAGAGGGCTAGCCGCGAACACCGGGGAGCTGTTTTTT
d_gene: .; v_gene: TRBV7-2; abundance: .; j_gene: TRBJ2-7; CDR3aa: CASSRDMDYEQYF; CDR3nt: TGTGCCAGCAGCCGGGACATGGACTACGAGCAGTACTTC
d_gene: TRBD1; v_gene: TRBV19; abundance: .; j_gene: TRBJ1-5; CDR3aa: CASSGQGLNQPQHF; CDR3nt: TGTGCCAGTAGCGGACAGGGCTTGAATCAGCCCCAGCATTTT
d_gene: .; v_gene: TRBV30; abundance: .; j_gene: TRBJ1-5; CDR3aa: CAWSAAGAQGNQPQHF; CDR3nt: TGTGCCTGGAGTGCGGCGGGGGCTCAGGGCAATCAGCCCCAGCATTTT
d_gene: .; v_gene: TRBV28; abundance: .; j_gene: TRBJ2-3; CDR3aa: CASSLGGTINALTDTQYF; CDR3nt: TGTGCCAGCAGTTTAGGAGGGACGATAAACGCGCTCACAGATACGCAGTATTTT
d_gene: .; v_gene: TRBV7-2; abundance: few; j_gene: TRBJ1-2; CDR3aa: CASSIGGEGYGYTF; CDR3nt: TGTGCCAGCAGCATCGGGGGAGAGGGGTATGGCTACACCTTC
d_gene: TRBD1; v_gene: TRBV4-1; abundance: once; j_gene: TRBJ2-5; CDR3aa: CASSQTGGVGETQYF; CDR3nt: TGCGCCAGCAGCCAAACAGGGGGAGTAGGGGAGACCCAGTACTTC
d_gene: .; v_gene: TRBV10-1; abundance: .; j_gene: TRBJ2-7; CDR3aa: CASSPGAPIYEQYF; CDR3nt: TGCGCCAGCAGCCCAGGGGCCCCGATCTACGAGCAGTACTTC
d_gene: TRBD2; v_gene: TRBV7-3; abundance: .; j_gene: TRBJ2-7; CDR3aa: CASSLLAGAPYEQYF; CDR3nt: TGTGCCAGCAGTTTGCTAGCGGGAGCACCTTACGAGCAGTACTTC
d_gene: .; v_gene: TRBV4-3; abundance: few; j_gene: TRBJ1-2; CDR3aa: CASSQDPGRAYGYTF; CDR3nt: TGCGCCAGCAGCCAAGATCCCGGCAGGGCCTATGGCTACACCTTC
d_gene: TRBD1; v_gene: TRBV12-5; abundance: .; j_gene: TRBJ1-2; CDR3aa: CASGLSTGAGGYTF; CDR3nt: TGTGCTAGTGGTTTGTCGACAGGGGCGGGGGGCTACACCTTC
d_gene: TRBD1; v_gene: TRBV4-3; abundance: .; j_gene: TRBJ2-5; CDR3aa: CASSQRTGGETQYF; CDR3nt: TGCGCCAGCAGCCAACGGACAGGGGGGGAGACCCAGTACTTC
d_gene: TRBD1; v_gene: TRBV28; abundance: few; j_gene: TRBJ1-5; CDR3aa: CASSRTPDRINQPQHF; CDR3nt: TGTGCCAGCAGCCGAACCCCGGACAGGATCAATCAGCCCCAGCATTTT